The TCR beta chain described here comes from a study of CD8 T cells in ankylosing spondylitis. Study results and caveats: Matched ankylosing spondylitis synovial fluid reportedly showed significant enrichment of disease-linked clones. Peripheral blood held disease-linked clones only at relatively low frequency, and these were CD8+. Ankylosing spondylitis blood appeared to carry a characteristic TCR beta motif of several highly homologous variants. Some of the motif variants had earlier been found in reactive arthritis patients' fluid and blood.

TCRdb itself ran the 5' RACE reads through MiXCR, one entry per CDR3 protein. The sample carries 310,000 or so distinct CDR3 sequences, roughly 20% recorded once. Note on this clonotype: What it binds is not known.

Input material: blood, either unsorted or a sorted T cell fraction (not recorded which). The clonotype originates from a male donor with ankylosing spondylitis or in good health (not recorded which).

Here the CDR3 reads CASSLGDRIQETQYF. Here the CDR3 DNA reads TGTGCCAGCAGCTTAGGAGACAGGATCCAAGAGACCCAGTACTTC. V and J are TRBV7-2 and TRBJ2-5; D perhaps matches TRBD1 (6 bases). V gave up 1 base and J gave up 1 base, with 10 bases separating them. Germline assignment: CDR1 SGHTA and CDR2 FQGNSA. The CDR3 runs 15 residues.